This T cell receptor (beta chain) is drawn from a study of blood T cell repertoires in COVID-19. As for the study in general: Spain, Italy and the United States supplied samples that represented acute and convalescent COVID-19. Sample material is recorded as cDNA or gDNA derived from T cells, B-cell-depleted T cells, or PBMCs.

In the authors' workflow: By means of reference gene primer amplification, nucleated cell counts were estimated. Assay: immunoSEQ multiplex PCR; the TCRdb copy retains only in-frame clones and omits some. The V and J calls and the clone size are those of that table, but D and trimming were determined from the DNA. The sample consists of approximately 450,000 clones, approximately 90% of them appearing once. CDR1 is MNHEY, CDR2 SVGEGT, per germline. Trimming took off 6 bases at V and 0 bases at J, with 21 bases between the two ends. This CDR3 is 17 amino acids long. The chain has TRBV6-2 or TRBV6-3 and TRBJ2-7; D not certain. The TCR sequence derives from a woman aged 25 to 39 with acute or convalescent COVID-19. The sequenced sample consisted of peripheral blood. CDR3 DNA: TGTGCCAGCAGCCCTTATCGTTGCGTCGCGCACTCCTACGAGCAGTACTTC. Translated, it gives CASSPYRCVAHSYEQYF.